The entry below gives a single T cell receptor beta chain sequence along with its context. Its antigen is currently unknown. The data were taken from a study of shared clonotypes between healthy human individuals. Study outcomes and limitations: A few donors held around 5% of naive CD4 clonotypes in common.

Only in-frame clones appear in the TCRdb table, and some are missing; sequencing was by immunoSEQ multiplex PCR. This sample has roughly 2,500,000 clones, with roughly 93% found just once. This clonotype was sampled from a man aged 18 to 29 in good health. Some clones in this sample may be carry-over from other donors' samples. The sequencing input was naive CD4+ T cells from PBMCs. Subset denoted: CD45RA+ positively selected.

The CDR3, as DNA: TGTGCCAGCAGTTTGCTCACCGGGACAGTGTCGTTCTTC. This gives the protein CASSLLTGTVSFF. The rearrangement joins TRBV27 to TRBJ2-1; 7 bases line up with TRBD1. Germline V lookup: CDR1 MNHEY, CDR2 SMNVEV (reference sequence). The V segment lost 3 bases and the J segment 15 bases; nucleotides outside the gene matches: 11. The CDR3 is 13 residues long.